One and the same sample provided the 16 T cell receptor beta chains below, sequenced in a study of shared clonotypes between healthy human individuals (dated by TCRdb to about 2020). The method was the immunoSEQ multiplex PCR assay. In TCRdb, the immuneACCESS table is reduced to in-frame sequences with V and J assigned. These tables do not hold every clone; where another copy was compared, an unresolved V gene accounts for under half, and the others remain unexplained. For this sample the table gives about 2,500,000 clones, of which roughly 92% were detected only once. The ten largest make up over 0.12% of the sample. Sequencing was done on a sample of naive CD4+ T cells sorted from blood. Taken with the paper, the label for cell subset or site translates to: CD45RA+ positively selected. All receptors come from a man between 18 and 29 years old in good health.

On this clone: Other DNA sequences from this sample encode an identical CDR3 as well. The V call is TRBV2, the J call TRBJ1-1; D may be TRBD1 (5 bases). V lost 5 bases, J lost 1 base, and 5 bases lay in between. The CDR3 spans 12 residues. Per the germline V gene, CDR1 is SNHLY and CDR2 is FYNNEI. In nucleotides, the CDR3 is TGTGCCAGCAGTACAGGGAACACTGAAGCTTTCTTT. Its protein is CASSTGNTEAFF.

V is TRBV27 and J is TRBJ2-1; D is possibly TRBD2 (7 bases). Germline-derived CDR1 and CDR2 are MNHEY and SMNVEV (reference sequence). V lost 5 bases and J 2 bases, leaving 16 bases between the germline ends. This CDR3 comprises 16 residues. CDR3 protein: CASSGEGGGAYNEQFF. CDR3 nucleotides: TGTGCCAGCAGTGGGGAGGGAGGGGGGGCCTACAATGAGCAGTTCTTC.

This clone was found once. V usage is TRBV7-2 and J usage is TRBJ2-3; no definite D call. The V gene's germline CDR1 is SGHTA and CDR2 FQGNSA. The CDR3 loop spans 14 amino acids. V lost 7 bases and J 3 bases, leaving 14 bases between the germline ends. CDR3 amino acids: CASTPPTRTDTQYF. The CDR3 DNA sequence: TGTGCCAGCACACCGCCGACACGAACAGATACGCAGTATTTT.

Remarks on this clone: The DNA is omitted, as the CDR3 cannot be located on it reliably, and the CDR3 follows TCRdb's listing. The genes are TRBV25-1 and TRBJ1-1. Looked up from germline, CDR1 is MGHDK and CDR2 is SYGVNS. The CDR3 region is 14 residues in length, termini included. CDR3 region: CASSGGSVGRGTFF.

The chain is built from TRBV2 and TRBJ1-2; TRBD1 matches at 7 bases. V was clipped by 7 bases and J by 4 bases; unmatched bases: 6. CDR3 size: 13 residues. CDR1 is SNHLY, CDR2 FYNNEI, per germline. DNA for the CDR3: TGTGCCAGCACGAGGGACAGCTCCTATGGCTACACCTTC. Protein: CASTRDSSYGYTF.

Comments on this clone: The germline gene is not matched at one end of the junction; a read error may be the cause. V gene TRBV18 combines with J gene TRBJ1-5; D unclear. Germline loops: CDR1 KGHSH, CDR2 LQKENI. The CDR3 runs 14 residues. As DNA, the CDR3 is TGTGCCAGCTCACCGACACCGGGCAACCAGCCCCAGCATTTT. As protein: CASSPTPGNQPQHF.

The chain links TRBV2 to TRBJ2-1; TRBD1 might be the D (6 bases). CDR3 size: 14 residues. Trimming stripped 6 bases from V and 3 bases from J, with 12 bases between. Germline CDR1 reads SNHLY; CDR2 reads FYNNEI. The CDR3 protein is CASSSRGYYNEQFF. As DNA, the CDR3 is TGTGCCAGCAGCTCGAGGGGGTACTACAATGAGCAGTTCTTC.

This sequence joins TRBV5-1 and TRBJ1-1, with 9 bases that match TRBD1. J lost 6 bases, V lost 4 bases, and 13 bases had no gene match. The CDR3 covers 16 residues. Per germline, CDR1 SGHRS and CDR2 YFSETQ. This chain's CDR3 is CASSREDRGRGPEAFF. DNA for the CDR3: TGCGCCAGCAGCAGGGAGGACAGGGGAAGGGGCCCTGAAGCTTTCTTT.

The chain joins TRBV27 to TRBJ2-7, with 9 bases fitting TRBD2. Per the germline V gene, CDR1 is MNHEY and CDR2 is SMNVEV (reference sequence). The CDR3 totals 16 residues. V was pared by 2 bases and J by 3 bases, with 8 bases of the junction left unmatched. CDR3 residues: CASSLKPGLAFYEQYF. The CDR3 DNA is TGTGCCAGCAGTTTAAAACCGGGACTAGCTTTCTACGAGCAGTACTTC.

Comments on this clone: Other nucleotide sequences in the sample specify the same CDR3. The chain links TRBV7-9 to TRBJ2-5; a possible D gene is TRBD1 (6 bases). From germline, CDR1 is SEHNR and CDR2 FQNEAQ (reference sequence). The CDR3 is 15 residues long. V shed 0 bases and J shed 2 bases, with 10 bases lying between them. CDR3 region: CASSLALGQQETQYF. In DNA form, the CDR3 reads TGTGCCAGCAGCTTAGCCCTCGGACAGCAAGAGACCCAGTACTTC. The complete variable domain, with remaining parts taken from reference TRBV7-9 and TRBJ2-5, reads DTGVSQNPRHKITKRGQNVTFRCDPISEHNRLYWYRQTLGQGPEFLTYFQNEAQLEKSRLLSDRFSAERPKGSFSTLEIQRTEQGDSAMYLCASSLALGQQETQYFGPGTRLLVL.

The chain combines TRBV2 with TRBJ2-4, with D hard to call. Germline-derived CDR1 and CDR2 are SNHLY and FYNNEI. The germline V and J ends were trimmed by 6 bases and 0 bases, with 18 bases remaining between them. The CDR3 contains 17 residues. The CDR3 region is CASSEVLSRVAKNIQYF. The CDR3 DNA is TGTGCCAGCAGCGAGGTTCTGTCTCGAGTAGCCAAAAACATTCAGTACTTC.

This clone was counted once. The chain employs TRBV6-6 and TRBJ2-5, with TRBD2 as a possible D gene (5 bases). This CDR3 contains 14 residues. The germline CDR1 and CDR2 sequences are MNHNY and SVGAGI (reference sequence). Trimming shortened V by 6 bases and J by 3 bases, and 14 bases separated the two germline ends. CDR3 in amino acids: CASSPGHGEETQYF. DNA for the CDR3: TGTGCCAGCAGCCCTGGTCACGGGGAAGAGACCCAGTACTTC.

In DNA, the CDR3 is TGCGCCAGCAGCTTGGCTTCCAGGGATGGGGAGACCCAGTACTTC. Protein sequence: CASSLASRDGETQYF. The chain joins TRBV5-1 to TRBJ2-5, with D possibly matching TRBD1 (5 bases). The CDR3 extends over 15 amino acids. Trimming took 0 bases from V and 5 from J, leaving 14 bases between them. From germline, CDR1 is SGHRS and CDR2 YFSETQ.

The chain uses TRBV11-2 and TRBJ1-4; 9 positions match TRBD1. CDR3 size: 14 residues. The germline CDR1 and CDR2 sequences are SGHAT and FQNNGV. V shed 5 bases, J shed 7 bases, and the junction held 5 bases outside the gene matches. This CDR3 is CASSLGDRAEKLFF. CDR3 nucleotide sequence: TGTGCCAGCAGCCTGGGGGACAGGGCTGAAAAACTGTTTTTT.

This sequence joins TRBV6-4 and TRBJ1-1, with D maybe TRBD1 (6 bases). V was clipped by 10 bases and J by 3 bases, with 18 bases between them. Germline V gene sequence: CDR1 MRHNA, CDR2 SNTAGT. The CDR3 is 14 amino acids. CDR3 DNA sequence: TGTGCCACAAAACGGGGGCCAGGGGACACTGAAGCTTTCTTT. This encodes CATKRGPGDTEAFF.

V usage is TRBV11-3 and J usage is TRBJ2-3; D may be TRBD2 (5 bases). The CDR3 has 15 residues. The V end was cut by 2 bases, the J end by 0 bases, with 9 bases between. Germline CDR1 SGHNT, CDR2 YENEEA. The CDR3 DNA is TGTGCCAGCAGCTTAACGGGAACTAGCACAGATACGCAGTATTTT. This encodes CASSLTGTSTDTQYF.